This T cell receptor (beta chain) was sequenced in a study of T cells in localized non-small cell lung cancer. Profiled with immunoSEQ multiplex PCR; TCRdb holds only in-frame clones, not every one. The sample holds around 3,500 clones; around two fifths are singletons and the top ten take less than 20%. This clone was detected a few times. This CDR3 has 12 amino acids. The chain carries TRBV22-1 and TRBJ2-5. TRBV22-1 is annotated as a pseudogene. The receptor's source is a male donor older than 55 with stage I lung adenocarcinoma. Material: lung tumor tissue, obtained before any cancer treatment. The CDR3 DNA reads TGTGCCAGCAGTTTAAAGGCGGAGACCCAGTACTTC. Its translation is CASSLKAETQYF.